One and the same sample provided the 19 T cell receptor beta chains below, sequenced in a study of T-cell reconstitution after alpha-beta-depleted transplantation in children. Unique molecular identifiers were incorporated into the prepared TCRbeta library. From the PCR reads, TCRdb called clonotypes with MiXCR, one entry per CDR3 protein. Among 380,000 or so distinct CDR3 sequences, 13% were seen once, and the ten largest hold 4.3%. The source was PBMCs, collected from the stem cell graft. The receptors were sampled from a human donor who donated a stem cell graft to a child with Fanconi anemia.

This chain links TRBV20-1 with TRBJ2-5; 7 nucleotides line up with TRBD1. Trimming at V came to 6 bases and at J to 1 base, leaving 8 bases not matched to a gene. The V gene's germline CDR1 is DFQATT and CDR2 SNEGSKA (reference sequence). The CDR3 consists of 14 residues. CDR3 protein: CSAGDRRAQETQYF. The DNA of the CDR3 is TGCAGTGCAGGGGACAGACGCGCCCAAGAGACCCAGTACTTC.

The rearrangement uses TRBV12-3 or TRBV12-4 and TRBJ2-5; D assignment may be TRBD1 or TRBD2 (5 bases each). V lost 5 bases and J 8 bases, leaving 15 bases between the germline ends. The CDR3 is made up of 13 amino acids. Here the CDR3 reads CASSPRDPETQYF. CDR3 nucleotides: TGTGCCAGCAGTCCCCGGGACCCTGAAACCCAGTACTTC.

J is TRBJ2-1 and V is TRBV11-3; D unclear. The ends were cut back, 4 bases at V and 8 bases at J, with 15 bases in the middle. This CDR3 spans 14 amino acids. Germline V CDR1 and CDR2: SGHNT, YENEEA. The DNA of the CDR3 is TGTGCCAGCAGCTCCGGACCCCGCTCGGATGAGCAGTTCTTC. Translation: CASSSGPRSDEQFF.

This sequence joins TRBV2 and TRBJ1-1; D unresolved. Trimming cost V 10 bases and J 7 bases, with 13 bases left between them. This CDR3 is 11 amino acids long. CDR1 is SNHLY, CDR2 FYNNEI, per germline. CDR3 in DNA: TGTGCCACCCGTAGGGAGGATGAAGCTTTCTTT. It is translated as CATRREDEAFF.

This clonotype was found a few times. One end of the junction varies from germline; a read error may be responsible. The chain uses TRBV6-1 and TRBJ2-1; D is unresolved. The CDR3 length is 13 residues. Germline lookup yields CDR1 MNHNS and CDR2 SASEGT. As DNA, the CDR3 is TGTGCCAGCAGTGAAGCCTTCGACAAGGAGCAGTTCTTC. It specifies CASSEAFDKEQFF.

The chain recombines TRBV5-1 with TRBJ1-1, with no clear D. Trimming took off 4 bases at V and 7 bases at J, with 17 bases between the two ends. Per germline, CDR1 SGHRS and CDR2 YFSETQ. CDR3 length equals 14 residues. In nucleotides, the CDR3 is TGCGCCAGCAGCCCGGAGGACGGTTCGGTTGAAGCTTTCTTT. It specifies CASSPEDGSVEAFF.

This clonotype has ten or more counts. The chain links TRBV7-6 to TRBJ2-1, with D hard to call. This CDR3 spans 13 amino acids. Trimming stripped 5 bases from V and 4 bases from J, with 9 bases between. The V gene's germline CDR1 is SGHVS and CDR2 FNYEAQ. DNA of the CDR3: TGTGCCAGCAGCGTGGCCCTTTACAATGAGCAGTTCTTC. This codes for CASSVALYNEQFF.

The chain recombines TRBV5-6 with TRBJ1-1; D is uncertain. The CDR3 has 13 amino acids. V was clipped by 2 bases and J by 5 bases, with 10 bases between them. The germline V gene encodes CDR1 SGHDT and CDR2 YYEEEE. DNA for the CDR3: TGTGCCAGCAGCTTTGAGAGTGGAACTGAAGCTTTCTTT. Protein product: CASSFESGTEAFF.

This clonotype came up a few times. The CDR3 reads CASSQESQRELPQHF. In nucleotides, the CDR3 is TGCGCCAGCAGCCAAGAGAGTCAGCGGGAGCTGCCCCAGCATTTT. The genes are TRBV4-3 and TRBJ1-5; the D is unclear. Trimming removed 0 bases at V and 9 bases at J, with 15 bases between. The CDR3 has 15 residues. From germline, CDR1 is LGHNA and CDR2 YSLEER.

The chain links TRBV5-1 to TRBJ1-1; D is possibly TRBD1 (6 bases). Deletions cut 1 base from V and 4 bases from J, with 17 bases between. Germline assignment: CDR1 SGHRS and CDR2 YFSETQ. The CDR3 has 16 amino acids. The CDR3 reads CASSLPTGDTSTEAFF. The CDR3 DNA is TGCGCCAGCAGCTTGCCGACCGGGGACACATCCACTGAAGCTTTCTTT.

The chain uses TRBV5-1 and TRBJ2-7; no definite D call. The CDR3 has 13 amino acids. CDR1 is SGHRS, CDR2 YFSETQ, per germline. V lost 4 bases and J lost 3, with 11 bases in between. For the CDR3, the DNA is TGCGCCAGCAGCACGATAACAGACTACGAGCAGTACTTC. Its translation: CASSTITDYEQYF.

This clonotype was detected a few times. The chain joins TRBV11-2 to TRBJ1-4; no firm D call. Germline CDR1 SGHAT, CDR2 FQNNGV. The CDR3 is made up of 14 amino acids. V gave up 7 bases and J gave up 7 bases, with 16 bases separating them. The CDR3 coding sequence is TGTGCCAGCATCCGGTCGGGAGGAGGTGAAAAACTGTTTTTT. This sequence encodes CASIRSGGGEKLFF. The full variable domain, with the rest looked up from reference TRBV11-2 and TRBJ1-4, is EAGVAQSPRYKIIEKRQSVAFWCNPISGHATLYWYQQILGQGPKLLIQFQNNGVVDDSQLPKDRFSAERLKGVDSTLKIQPAKLEDSAVYLCASIRSGGGEKLFFGSGTQLSVL.

V and J are TRBV7-6 and TRBJ1-4; D is perhaps TRBD1 (5 bases). This CDR3 contains 15 residues. Germline CDR1 SGHVS, CDR2 FNYEAQ. V dropped 5 bases and J dropped 5 bases, with 15 bases sitting between them. The CDR3 DNA sequence: TGTGCCAGCAGCCCCTTTTTTGGGGCAAATGAAAAACTGTTTTTT. It yields the protein CASSPFFGANEKLFF.

The chain is built from TRBV7-8 and TRBJ1-2; D is possibly TRBD1 (5 bases). V was pared by 5 bases and J by 4 bases, with 14 bases between. Germline lookup yields CDR1 SGHVS and CDR2 FQNEAQ. The length of the CDR3 is 14 residues. Here the CDR3 DNA reads TGTGCCAGCAGCGGAGCGGGGGGATTCTATGGCTACACCTTC. Encoded protein: CASSGAGGFYGYTF.

The CDR3 spells CASSLGDTNQPQHF. CDR3 DNA: TGTGCCAGCAGCTTGGGGGATACTAATCAGCCCCAGCATTTT. The J gene is TRBJ1-5, the V gene TRBV7-6; a weak D match, TRBD1 (5 bases). Per the germline V gene, CDR1 is SGHVS and CDR2 is FNYEAQ. The CDR3 is 14 residues long. Trimming removed 3 bases from V and 4 bases from J, with 10 bases in between. Complete variable domain (other parts from reference TRBV7-6 and TRBJ1-5): GAGVSQSPRYKVTKRGQDVALRCDPISGHVSLYWYRQALGQGPEFLTYFNYEAQQDKSGLPNDRFSAERPEGSISTLTIQRTEQRDSAMYRCASSLGDTNQPQHFGDGTRLSIL.

The chain has TRBV12-3 or TRBV12-4 and TRBJ1-2; 7 bases agree with TRBD1. The CDR3 has 15 amino acids. V trimming: 5 bases; J trimming: 2 bases; junction bases outside the gene matches: 8. CDR3 coding DNA: TGTGCCAGCAGTCCGACCGCGACAGGGAACTATGGCTACACCTTC. Its translation: CASSPTATGNYGYTF.

This clonotype was seen a handful of times. The genes are TRBV6-1 and TRBJ1-1, with no clear D. This CDR3 spans 13 amino acids. The V end lost 2 bases, the J end lost 1 base, and 5 bases lay between the germline ends. The V gene's germline CDR1 is MNHNS and CDR2 SASEGT. The CDR3 bases are TGTGCCAGCAGTGAAACACAGAACACTGAAGCTTTCTTT. It specifies CASSETQNTEAFF.

This chain uses TRBV5-1 with TRBJ1-1; D gene ambiguous. Trimming removed 2 bases at V and 5 bases at J, with 13 bases between. The germline V gene encodes CDR1 SGHRS and CDR2 YFSETQ. CDR3 length: 14 residues. CDR3 bases: TGCGCCAGCAGCTTCCTCCGGCCGGGGACTGAAGCTTTCTTT. Protein product: CASSFLRPGTEAFF.

This clonotype was found a few times. The chain uses TRBV10-3 and TRBJ2-3, with TRBD1 as a possible D gene (6 bases). The CDR3 covers 17 residues. V lost 0 bases to trimming and J lost 0 bases, with 13 bases between them. CDR1 is ENHRY, CDR2 SYGVKD, per germline. CDR3 bases: TGTGCCATCAGTGAGTCGCAGGGGCCGACTAGCACAGATACGCAGTATTTT. The encoded protein is CAISESQGPTSTDTQYF.